What follows are 14 T cell receptor beta chains derived from one specimen sequenced in a study of T cells after yellow fever vaccination. One entry per CDR3 protein, called by TCRdb with MiXCR from the 5' RACE reads. The sample lists approximately 120,000 distinct CDR3 sequences, nearly 7.5% occurring once. The specimen was CD4+ T cells sorted from PBMCs, collected roughly 10 days after the first yellow fever vaccination. These receptors were obtained from a young man who received the YFV17D yellow fever vaccine.

This clonotype was counted a few times. This chain links TRBV7-3 with TRBJ2-3, with D unresolved. V lost 8 bases to trimming and J lost 5 bases, with 17 bases between them. Germline CDR1 SGHTA, CDR2 FQGTGA. The CDR3 has 14 amino acids. The CDR3 spells CASSVKTSLDTQYF. The CDR3 DNA is TGTGCCAGCTCGGTAAAAACGAGTCTAGATACGCAGTATTTT.

Ten or more counts support this clonotype. The chain has TRBV20-1 and TRBJ2-5, with unresolved D. CDR3 length: 13 residues. With 6 bases removed from V and 0 bases from J, the gap between germline ends came to 11 bases. Germline V lookup: CDR1 DFQATT, CDR2 SNEGSKA (reference sequence). The CDR3 here is CSAATLNQETQYF. DNA for the CDR3: TGCAGTGCCGCGACTTTGAACCAAGAGACCCAGTACTTC.

This clonotype was detected ten times or more. DNA for the CDR3: TGTGCCATCAGCGGACAGGGTAAAGAACTGAACACCGGGGAGCTGTTTTTT. Its translation is CAISGQGKELNTGELFF. This chain joins TRBV10-3 and TRBJ2-2, with TRBD1 matching 8 bases. V shed 6 bases and J 1 base; nucleotides not matched to a gene: 10. In germline, CDR1 is ENHRY, CDR2 SYGVKD. This CDR3 comprises 17 residues.

Many counts were recorded for this clonotype. The chain recombines TRBV4-2 with TRBJ1-5; TRBD1 matches at 7 bases. The CDR3 consists of 19 residues. Losses at the gene ends were 4 bases for V and 0 bases for J; bases not matched to a gene: 15. CDR1 is LGHNA and CDR2 is YNFKEQ in the germline V gene. CDR3 protein: CASSPWDSSRTYSNQPQHF. The CDR3 coding sequence is TGTGCCAGCAGCCCTTGGGACAGTTCGAGGACATATAGCAATCAGCCCCAGCATTTT.

This clonotype appeared many times. The V and J genes are TRBV9 and TRBJ2-3; possible D gene TRBD2, 5 bases. Germline CDR1 reads SGDLS; CDR2 reads YYNGEE. V lost 1 base and J 2 bases, leaving 11 bases between the germline ends. This CDR3 has 15 residues. The CDR3: CASSVQSGTTDTQYF. CDR3 in DNA: TGTGCCAGCAGCGTACAGAGCGGAACCACAGATACGCAGTATTTT. Combining the CDR3 with reference TRBV9 and TRBJ2-3 gives the whole variable domain DSGVTQTPKHLITATGQRVTLRCSPRSGDLSVYWYQQSLDQGLQFLIQYYNGEERAKGNILERFSAQQFPDLHSELNLSSLELGDSALYFCASSVQSGTTDTQYFGPGTRLTVL.

This clonotype was counted at least ten times. J is TRBJ2-7 and V is TRBV7-9; D ambiguous. V dropped 1 base and J dropped 7 bases, with 8 bases sitting between them. CDR3 length: 12 amino acids. Germline lookup yields CDR1 SEHNR and CDR2 FQNEAQ (reference sequence). The CDR3: CASSLVGQEQYV. CDR3 sequence (DNA): TGTGCCAGCAGCTTAGTAGGGCAAGAGCAGTACGTC.

This clonotype was counted ten times or more. The chain couples TRBV7-2 to TRBJ2-3, with D maybe TRBD1 (6 bases). The V end lost 5 bases, the J end lost 8 bases, and 11 bases lay between the germline ends. Germline CDR1 is SGHTA and CDR2 is FQGNSA. This CDR3 contains 12 residues. CDR3 in amino acids: CASSRQGTTQYF. CDR3 sequence (DNA): TGTGCCAGCAGCCGTCAGGGGACTACGCAGTATTTT.

CDR3 nucleotides: TGTGCCACCAGCAGCGGACAGGGGAGAGGCTACACCTTC. Translation: CATSSGQGRGYTF. This chain joins TRBV15 and TRBJ1-2, with 9 bases aligning to TRBD1. The V and J ends lost 3 bases and 8 bases, in that order; junction bases with no gene match: 4. Germline CDR1 LNHNV, CDR2 YYDKDF (reference sequence). CDR3 length equals 13 residues.

This clonotype came up many times. V and J are TRBV27 and TRBJ2-7; D remains ambiguous. The CDR3 is made up of 11 amino acids. The V end lost 5 bases, the J end lost 1 base, and 3 bases lay between the germline ends. The germline V gene has CDR1 MNHEY and CDR2 SMNVEV (reference sequence). The CDR3 region has the DNA TGTGCCAGCAGTGTGTCCTACGAGCAGTACGTC. This encodes CASSVSYEQYV.

Notes on this clonotype: A much larger clone lies a single base off, so this may be a read error. V is TRBV5-5 and J is TRBJ2-7; D possibly corresponds to TRBD2 (5 bases). The V gene lost 0 bases and the J gene lost 2 bases, with 18 bases spanning the gap. The CDR3 has 17 residues. Germline CDR1 is SGHKS and CDR2 is YYEKEE (reference sequence). For the CDR3, the DNA is TGTGCCAGCAGCTTGGCGCACGGAGGTCAGATTACCTACGAGCAGTACTTC. Its protein is CASSLAHGGQITYEQYF.

About this clonotype: This clone may be a read error of a much larger clone one base away. Here the CDR3 DNA reads TGTGCCAGCAGCGTTTACGCGGATGAGACCCAGTACTTC. It yields the protein CASSVYADETQYF. The V gene is TRBV9, the J gene TRBJ2-5; D gene unclear. CDR1 and CDR2 from the germline V gene are SGDLS and YYNGEE. Trimming left V 2 bases short and J 5 bases short, with 10 bases between. CDR3 length: 13 residues.

This clonotype has a count of ten or more. This rearrangement joins TRBV7-9 to TRBJ2-1, with TRBD1 matching over 7 bases. V lost 4 bases to trimming and J lost 0 bases; unmatched junction nucleotides: 0. There are 14 residues in the CDR3. Germline V lookup: CDR1 SEHNR, CDR2 FQNEAQ (reference sequence). The CDR3 is CASSWDSSYNEQFF. The DNA of the CDR3 is TGTGCCAGCAGCTGGGACAGCTCCTACAATGAGCAGTTCTTC.

This clonotype was counted ten times or more. CDR3 protein: CSPTASGANVLTF. The CDR3 DNA reads TGCAGTCCTACAGCGTCTGGGGCCAACGTCCTGACTTTC. The chain couples TRBV29-1 to TRBJ2-6; D gene unclear. The CDR3 contains 13 residues. Germline V gene lookup returns CDR1 SQVTM and CDR2 ANQGSEA.

In this sample, this clonotype turned up many times. This chain links TRBV7-2 with TRBJ1-2; D gene unclear. V lost 3 bases, J lost 5 bases, and 16 bases lay in between. Germline values: CDR1 SGHTA, CDR2 FQGNSA. The CDR3 is 15 amino acids. The CDR3 DNA reads TGTGCCAGCAGCTTTAGAGAGTTGGCGGATTATGGCTACACCTTC. This codes for CASSFRELADYGYTF.